The rows below give T cell receptor beta chains drawn from one sample of a study of blood T cell repertoires in COVID-19. Assay used: immunoSEQ multiplex PCR; TCRdb lists only in-frame clones, some missing. The table records about 160,000 clones, 84% of them present only once. What was sequenced was peripheral blood. The receptors were sampled from a man between 65 and 85 years old with acute or convalescent COVID-19. Each CDR3 is given with its conserved first and last residue. The order of the fields is clone size, D gene, V gene, J gene, CDR3 protein, CDR3 DNA. The D gene is left open where the match is weak. A row's size may be missing; if present it is once, few, many or a size class.

>.|.|TRBV2|TRBJ2-5
CASRDWQETQYF
TGTGCCAGCAGGGACTGGCAAGAGACCCAGTACTTC
>.|.|TRBV2|TRBJ1-5
CASSEVGVSGQPQHF
TGTGCCAGCAGTGAGGTAGGGGTTTCGGGTCAGCCCCAGCATTTT
>.|.|TRBV14|TRBJ2-1
CASSRLVSYNEQFF
TGTGCCAGCAGCCGACTTGTATCCTACAATGAGCAGTTCTTC
>.|.|TRBV12-3/TRBV12-4|TRBJ2-5
CASSRREETQYF
TGTGCCAGCAGTCGCAGGGAAGAGACCCAGTACTTC
>once|.|TRBV19|TRBJ1-2
CASRSPNGYTF
TGTGCCAGTAGGTCCCCTAATGGCTACACCTTC
>.|TRBD2|TRBV5-4|TRBJ2-5
CASSGPLAAQETQYF
TGTGCCAGCAGCGGCCCCCTAGCGGCCCAAGAGACCCAGTACTTC
>few|.|TRBV11-2|TRBJ1-6
CASSLTQVPSPLHF
TGTGCCAGCAGCTTAACACAGGTTCCCTCACCCCTCCACTTT
>.|.|TRBV7-3|TRBJ1-3
CASSTGSGNTIYF
TGTGCCAGCAGCACAGGCTCTGGAAACACCATATATTTT
>.|.|TRBV27|TRBJ2-3
CASSDGTFRDTQYF
TGTGCCAGCAGCGACGGGACATTTCGAGATACGCAGTATTTT
>many|.|TRBV15|TRBJ2-7
CATSRDEGNYEQYF
TGTGCCACCAGCAGAGATGAGGGAAACTACGAGCAGTACTTC
>once|TRBD1|TRBV10-3|TRBJ2-5
CAISGRDRGQETQYF
TGTGCCATCAGTGGCCGGGACAGGGGCCAAGAGACCCAGTACTTC
>.|TRBD2|TRBV3-1/TRBV3-2|TRBJ2-3
CASSPWTSGSTDTQYF
TGTGCCAGCAGCCCTTGGACTAGCGGAAGCACAGATACGCAGTATTTT
>.|TRBD2|TRBV27|TRBJ2-7
CASRPGGILYEQYF
TGTGCCAGCAGGCCGGGGGGGATCCTCTACGAGCAGTACTTC
>.|TRBD1|TRBV11-2|TRBJ2-7
CASSLVLGRDRGYEQYF
TGTGCCAGCAGCTTAGTTTTAGGTCGGGACAGGGGCTACGAGCAGTACTTC
>.|.|TRBV5-1|TRBJ1-1
CASSLGEGTTEAFF
TGCGCCAGCAGCCTCGGGGAGGGGACCACTGAAGCTTTCTTT
>once|.|TRBV6-5|TRBJ1-5
CASSYSRTVNQPQHF
TGTGCCAGCAGTTACTCGAGGACAGTCAATCAGCCCCAGCATTTT
>.|TRBD2|TRBV4-2|TRBJ2-1
CASSQVVAGGEQFF
TGTGCCAGCAGCCAAGTGGTTGCGGGGGGTGAGCAGTTCTTC
>.|.|TRBV10-3|TRBJ2-7
CATFPGDITYEQYF
TGTGCCACCTTTCCAGGGGACATAACCTACGAGCAGTACTTC
>.|.|TRBV4-1|TRBJ2-7
CASSQEIRGSSYEQYF
TGCGCCAGCAGCCAAGAAATACGAGGGAGCTCCTACGAGCAGTACTTC
>.|TRBD1|TRBV19|TRBJ2-1
CASSQAQGYNEQFF
TGTGCCAGTAGCCAAGCACAGGGGTACAATGAGCAGTTCTTC
>once|.|TRBV6-5|TRBJ1-6
CASSYSGAGDSPLHF
TGTGCCAGCAGTTACTCCGGTGCAGGGGACTCACCCCTCCACTTT
>.|TRBD2|TRBV3-1/TRBV3-2|TRBJ2-7
CASLGTSGYEQYF
TGTGCCAGCTTAGGGACTAGCGGCTACGAGCAGTACTTC
>.|TRBD1|TRBV7-2|TRBJ1-2
CASSSADRSHGYTF
TGTGCCAGCAGCTCGGCGGACAGGTCCCATGGCTACACCTTC
>.|.|TRBV14|TRBJ2-7
CASSRDNSYEQYF
TGTGCCAGCAGCCGGGACAACTCCTACGAGCAGTACTTC
>.|TRBD1|TRBV19|TRBJ1-5
CASSITGARQPQHF
TGTGCCAGTAGTATCACAGGGGCGCGGCAGCCCCAGCATTTT
>.|TRBD2|TRBV24-1|TRBJ2-1
CATSDLLGLAGVSYNEQFF
TGTGCCACCAGTGATTTGCTGGGACTAGCGGGAGTTTCCTACAATGAGCAGTTCTTC
>few|TRBD2|TRBV5-5|TRBJ2-1
CASSLTVGGAYNEQFF
TGTGCCAGCAGCTTAACCGTCGGGGGGGCCTACAATGAGCAGTTCTTC
>.|.|TRBV27|TRBJ2-3
CASSLRQRNTDTQYF
TGTGCCAGCAGTTTGAGACAGAGAAACACAGATACGCAGTATTTT
>.|TRBD2|TRBV20-1|TRBJ2-1
CSASWTSQDEQFF
TGCAGTGCTAGTTGGACTAGCCAGGATGAGCAGTTCTTC
>.|.|TRBV28|TRBJ2-3
CASSSGGRSSAQYF
TGTGCCAGCAGTTCGGGGGGCCGTTCTTCGGCGCAGTATTTT
>few|TRBD2|TRBV9|TRBJ2-1
CASSAQRGGNEQFF
TGTGCCAGCAGCGCCCAGCGGGGAGGAAATGAGCAGTTCTTC
>.|.|TRBV28|TRBJ1-3
CASSFYGNTIYF
TGTGCCAGCAGTTTTTATGGAAACACCATATATTTT
>.|.|TRBV10-2|TRBJ2-7
CATSQDSRAKQYF
TGCGCCACCAGCCAGGACAGCCGGGCGAAGCAGTACTTC
>.|.|TRBV10-3|TRBJ2-2
CAISDTGSGTGELFF
TGTGCCATCAGTGACACAGGGTCGGGCACCGGGGAGCTGTTTTTT
>.|.|TRBV9|TRBJ2-3
CASSVQGRIGTDTQYF
TGTGCCAGCAGCGTCCAGGGTAGGATCGGCACAGATACGCAGTATTTT
>.|TRBD2|TRBV12-3/TRBV12-4|TRBJ2-3
CASSREADTQYF
TGTGCCAGCAGCCGGGAGGCAGATACGCAGTATTTT
>.|.|TRBV11-3|TRBJ2-3
CASSSGISDTQYF
TGTGCCAGCAGCTCCGGGATTTCAGATACGCAGTATTTT
>few|.|TRBV30|TRBJ1-2
CAWSTGNYGYTF
TGTGCCTGGAGTACAGGAAACTATGGCTACACCTTC
>.|.|TRBV28|TRBJ2-1
CASSFHPSASSYNEQFF
TGTGCCAGCAGTTTTCACCCTAGCGCGAGCTCCTACAATGAGCAGTTCTTC
>.|.|TRBV18|TRBJ2-7
CASSQGYSYEQYF
TGTGCCAGCTCACAGGGGTACTCCTACGAGCAGTACTTC
>.|.|TRBV5-6|TRBJ1-2
CASSAFHRQVSHGYTF
TGTGCCAGCAGCGCCTTCCATCGACAGGTTAGCCATGGCTACACCTTC
>.|.|TRBV2|TRBJ2-3
CASSDRSLREGDTQYF
TGTGCCAGCAGTGACAGGTCCCTGAGGGAAGGAGATACGCAGTATTTT
>.|TRBD2|TRBV7-2|TRBJ2-3
CASSQRGGGTDTQYF
TGTGCCAGCAGCCAGCGGGGGGGCGGCACAGATACGCAGTATTTT